These 26 T cell receptor beta chains share one sample of origin, sequenced in a study of cytomegalovirus exposure and HLA in healthy donors. Use of 60 Vbeta and 13 Jbeta primers characterized the PCR. Profiled with immunoSEQ multiplex PCR; TCRdb holds only in-frame clones, not every one. Here the sample spans 180,000 or so clones, 75% to 90% being singletons. Input material: PBMCs. These receptors were obtained from a man aged 18 to 29 in good health and CMV-seropositive.

This sequence joins TRBV6-6 and TRBJ2-3, with 9 positions matching TRBD2. The CDR3 length is 15 residues. J was trimmed by 2 bases and V by 6 bases; bases with no gene match: 6. CDR1 and CDR2 (germline): MNHNY, SVGAGI (reference sequence). CDR3 sequence (DNA): TGTGCCAGCAGATTTCTAGCGGGGATCACAGATACGCAGTATTTT. Translation gives CASRFLAGITDTQYF.

The J gene is TRBJ1-3, the V gene TRBV19; 8 positions agree with TRBD1. After removal of 6 bases from V and 3 bases from J, the junction contained 4 bases not matched to a gene. The CDR3 spans 14 residues. In germline, CDR1 is LNHDA, CDR2 SQIVND (reference sequence). DNA for the CDR3: TGTGCCAGTAGCCACAGGGGGTTTGGAAACACCATATATTTT. Translated: CASSHRGFGNTIYF.

The chain couples TRBV2 to TRBJ2-5, with TRBD2 identical over 9 bases. Unmatched junction bases numbered 5, after V lost 1 base and J lost 5 bases. In germline, CDR1 is SNHLY, CDR2 FYNNEI. This CDR3 contains 15 residues. In DNA, the CDR3 is TGTGCCAGCAGTGAAGTTGGGACTAGCCGGGAGACCCAGTACTTC. Translation gives CASSEVGTSRETQYF.

The chain combines TRBV2 with TRBJ2-1, with D perhaps matching TRBD2 (6 bases). CDR3 length: 14 amino acids. Trimming took 6 bases from V and 0 from J, leaving 9 bases between them. CDR1 and CDR2 (germline): SNHLY, FYNNEI. DNA of the CDR3: TGTGCCAGCAGCGTCGGGGGCTCCTACAATGAGCAGTTCTTC. Translating gives CASSVGGSYNEQFF.

This chain connects TRBV5-6 to TRBJ2-3, with TRBD2 identical over 8 bases. From germline, CDR1 is SGHDT and CDR2 YYEEEE. The CDR3 consists of 17 residues. J was trimmed by 3 bases and V by 1 base; bases with no gene match: 10. The CDR3 region has the DNA TGTGCCAGCAGCTTGTTTGCGGGGGGCCAGAGGACAGATACGCAGTATTTT. Translation: CASSLFAGGQRTDTQYF.

The rearrangement joins TRBV6-6 to TRBJ2-1, with 8 bases aligning to TRBD2. The trim removed 2 bases at V and 6 bases at J, leaving 3 bases unmatched. The CDR3 is made up of 14 amino acids. Germline V CDR1 and CDR2: MNHNY, SVGAGI (reference sequence). The CDR3 DNA is TGTGCCAGCAGTTACGCGGGGGGCGTCAATGAGCAGTTCTTC. Its translation is CASSYAGGVNEQFF.

The chain carries TRBV5-4 and TRBJ2-3; 9 nucleotides agree with TRBD2. The CDR3 consists of 16 residues. Germline V gene sequence: CDR1 SGHNT, CDR2 YYREEE (reference sequence). With V trimmed by 0 bases and J by 2 bases, 4 bases remained unmatched. The CDR3 coding sequence is TGTGCCAGCAGCTTGGGGGCGGGGGGGCTCACAGATACGCAGTATTTT. It specifies CASSLGAGGLTDTQYF.

The rearrangement links TRBV5-8 to TRBJ2-6; D is undetermined. The CDR3 loop spans 17 amino acids. Germline loops: CDR1 SGHTS, CDR2 YDEGEE. Trimming pared 0 bases from V and 0 bases from J, leaving 10 bases between. The CDR3, as DNA: TGTGCCAGCAGCTTGGTGTTGTCTTTCTCTGGGGCCAACGTCCTGACTTTC. Translated: CASSLVLSFSGANVLTF.

This rearrangement joins TRBV6-5 to TRBJ1-1; TRBD1 matches 7 bases. The V and J ends lost 6 bases and 0 bases, in that order; junction bases with no gene match: 1. Germline values: CDR1 MNHEY, CDR2 SVGAGI. The length of the CDR3 is 13 residues. CDR3 loop: CASRQGLNTEAFF. CDR3 DNA: TGTGCCAGCAGACAGGGGCTGAACACTGAAGCTTTCTTT.

The count of this clone is one. The chain recombines TRBV6-1 with TRBJ2-2, with a possible D match to TRBD1 (6 bases). CDR1 is MNHNS, CDR2 SASEGT, per germline. The CDR3 consists of 17 residues. Trimming shortened V by 4 bases and J by 0 bases, and 15 bases separated the two germline ends. The CDR3 DNA reads as TGTGCCAGCAGTGCGATAACAACAGGGTCGAACACCGGGGAGCTGTTTTTT. It specifies CASSAITTGSNTGELFF.

The chain combines TRBV7-9 with TRBJ2-5; a weak D match, TRBD2 (6 bases). Per germline, CDR1 SEHNR and CDR2 FQNEAQ (reference sequence). The CDR3 spans 14 residues. Trimming left V 5 bases short and J 1 base short, with 11 bases between. CDR3 amino acids: CASSLPGVQETQYF. DNA for the CDR3: TGTGCCAGCAGCCTCCCGGGGGTCCAAGAGACCCAGTACTTC.

The chain is built from TRBV6-5 and TRBJ2-7; unclear D gene. The CDR3 extends over 15 amino acids. In germline, CDR1 is MNHEY, CDR2 SVGAGI. The germline V and J ends were trimmed by 2 bases and 1 base, with 12 bases remaining between them. The CDR3 spells CASSYGDGSSYEQYF. As DNA, the CDR3 is TGTGCCAGCAGTTACGGAGACGGCTCTTCCTACGAGCAGTACTTC.

This clone was observed a handful of times. V gene TRBV27 combines with J gene TRBJ2-1; 14 nucleotides line up with TRBD2. The CDR3 loop spans 19 amino acids. Germline V gene data show CDR1 as MNHEY and CDR2 as SMNVEV (reference sequence). Trimming removed 0 bases from V and 5 bases from J; junction bases left unmatched: 9. The CDR3 bases are TGTGCCAGCAGTTTATCAAGGACTAGCGGGGGGTGGGAAGACAATGAGCAGTTCTTC. Translated: CASSLSRTSGGWEDNEQFF.

This clone occurred once. The chain carries TRBV10-3 and TRBJ2-7; maybe TRBD1 (6 bases). The V gene's germline CDR1 is ENHRY and CDR2 SYGVKD. V was trimmed by 4 bases and J by 3 bases, leaving 16 bases between them. CDR3 length: 15 residues. Here the CDR3 reads CAISGGTSGSYEQYF. The DNA of the CDR3 is TGTGCCATCAGTGGTGGGACATCTGGAAGCTACGAGCAGTACTTC.

This clone was recorded once. The chain links TRBV10-2 to TRBJ2-2; 9 bases are shared with TRBD2. Losses at the gene ends were 5 bases for V and 8 bases for J; bases not matched to a gene: 3. CDR3 length: 13 amino acids. The germline gives CDR1 WSHSY, CDR2 SAAADI. CDR3 nucleotides: TGCGCCAGCAGTATAGCGGGGGCAGGGGAGCTGTTTTTT. Its translation is CASSIAGAGELFF.

This chain connects TRBV4-1 to TRBJ2-2; TRBD1 matches at 11 bases. Trimming cost V 3 bases and J 5 bases; bases outside gene matches: 8. CDR1 is MGHRA, CDR2 YSYEKL, per germline. The CDR3 covers 17 residues. The CDR3 DNA sequence: TGCGCCAGCAGCCACCCTGGGACAGGGGGTTGGACCGGGGAGCTGTTTTTT. Translation gives CASSHPGTGGWTGELFF.

V and J are TRBV27 and TRBJ2-3; 8 nucleotides line up with TRBD1. Trimming took 8 bases from V and 2 from J; bases not matched to a gene: 12. This CDR3 is built from 16 residues. Germline V lookup: CDR1 MNHEY, CDR2 SMNVEV (reference sequence). CDR3 DNA sequence: TGTGCCAGCGGCCAGGCAGGGGGCTATCTCACAGATACGCAGTATTTT. Translation: CASGQAGGYLTDTQYF.

V gene TRBV19 combines with J gene TRBJ2-2, with D unclear. Germline CDR1 reads LNHDA; CDR2 reads SQIVND (reference sequence). This CDR3 is 15 amino acids long. V lost 3 bases, J lost 1 base, and 9 bases lay in between. CDR3 nucleotides: TGTGCCAGTAGTATCCCAGGCCGGAACACCGGGGAGCTGTTTTTT. It translates to CASSIPGRNTGELFF. Using reference TRBV19 and TRBJ2-2 for the parts outside the CDR3, the full variable domain is DGGITQSPKYLFRKEGQNVTLSCEQNLNHDAMYWYRQDPGQGLRLIYYSQIVNDFQKGDIAEGYSVSREKKESFPLTVTSAQKNPTAFYLCASSIPGRNTGELFFGEGSRLTVL.

The gene calls are TRBV4-2 and TRBJ2-1; possibly TRBD1 for D (5 bases). This CDR3 spans 14 amino acids. From germline, CDR1 is LGHNA and CDR2 YNFKEQ. V shed 0 bases and J shed 9 bases, with 12 bases lying between them. The CDR3 loop is CASSQDEGVGEQFF. The DNA for the CDR3 is TGTGCCAGCAGCCAAGATGAAGGGGTTGGTGAGCAGTTCTTC.

This clone was recorded once. The chain combines TRBV18 with TRBJ1-4; possible D gene TRBD1, 5 bases. Germline CDR1 and CDR2: KGHSH and LQKENI. Deletions cut 3 bases from V and 6 bases from J, with 11 bases between. There are 14 residues in the CDR3. The CDR3 reads CASSPGQGYEKLFF. DNA for the CDR3: TGTGCCAGCTCACCGGGGCAGGGTTATGAAAAACTGTTTTTT. The whole variable domain, remainder taken from reference TRBV18 and TRBJ1-4, is NAGVMQNPRHLVRRRGQEARLRCSPMKGHSHVYWYRQLPEEGLKFMVYLQKENIIDESGMPKERFSAEFPKEGPSILRIQQVVRGDSAAYFCASSPGQGYEKLFFGSGTQLSVL.

The chain joins TRBV5-1 to TRBJ2-7; D possibly corresponds to TRBD1 (6 bases). Between the trimmed V and J ends, which lost 4 bases and 8 bases, there was a span of 19 bases. The germline gives CDR1 SGHRS, CDR2 YFSETQ. This CDR3 has 14 amino acids. CDR3: CASSPGGPGAQQYF. CDR3 nucleotide sequence: TGCGCCAGCAGCCCTGGCGGGCCAGGGGCCCAGCAGTACTTC.

The V call is TRBV5-8, the J call TRBJ2-1; a possible D gene is TRBD1 (6 bases). The CDR3 consists of 13 residues. Germline V gene sequence: CDR1 SGHTS, CDR2 YDEGEE. V dropped 4 bases and J dropped 9 bases, with 14 bases sitting between them. Here the CDR3 reads CASSNYRVGEQFF. In DNA, the CDR3 is TGTGCCAGCAGCAACTACAGGGTTGGTGAGCAGTTCTTC.

The chain uses TRBV30 and TRBJ2-6, with D uncertain. The CDR3 totals 14 residues. Germline CDR1 reads GTSNPN; CDR2 reads SVGIG (reference sequence). Trimming removed 1 base from V and 1 base from J, with 5 bases in between. The CDR3 loop is CAWSEESGANVLTF. As DNA, the CDR3 is TGTGCCTGGAGTGAGGAGTCTGGGGCCAACGTCCTGACTTTC.

The J gene is TRBJ2-4, the V gene TRBV9; D might be TRBD2 (6 bases). V was trimmed by 4 bases and J by 5 bases, leaving 19 bases between them. The CDR3 spans 16 residues. Per germline, CDR1 SGDLS and CDR2 YYNGEE. CDR3 coding DNA: TGTGCCAGCAGCCTCGGACCCCCGGGGGATGAAAACATTCAGTACTTC. Protein sequence: CASSLGPPGDENIQYF.

This chain uses TRBV5-1 with TRBJ1-2, with a tentative D call TRBD1 (6 bases). The CDR3 extends over 17 amino acids. The germline V and J ends were trimmed by 4 bases and 5 bases, with 24 bases remaining between them. Germline V gives CDR1 SGHRS, CDR2 YFSETQ. CDR3 residues: CASSAYSAGALDYGYTF. The CDR3 DNA reads TGCGCCAGCAGCGCCTACAGTGCAGGGGCGCTGGATTATGGCTACACCTTC.

This clone was seen once. The chain carries TRBV7-2 and TRBJ2-7, with TRBD2 identical over 8 bases. The CDR3 is 15 residues long. Germline V gene lookup returns CDR1 SGHTA and CDR2 FQGNSA. V trimming: 2 bases; J trimming: 3 bases; junction bases outside the gene matches: 6. CDR3: CASSLLGGGNYEQYF. For the CDR3, the DNA is TGTGCCAGCAGCTTACTCGGGGGGGGGAACTACGAGCAGTACTTC.